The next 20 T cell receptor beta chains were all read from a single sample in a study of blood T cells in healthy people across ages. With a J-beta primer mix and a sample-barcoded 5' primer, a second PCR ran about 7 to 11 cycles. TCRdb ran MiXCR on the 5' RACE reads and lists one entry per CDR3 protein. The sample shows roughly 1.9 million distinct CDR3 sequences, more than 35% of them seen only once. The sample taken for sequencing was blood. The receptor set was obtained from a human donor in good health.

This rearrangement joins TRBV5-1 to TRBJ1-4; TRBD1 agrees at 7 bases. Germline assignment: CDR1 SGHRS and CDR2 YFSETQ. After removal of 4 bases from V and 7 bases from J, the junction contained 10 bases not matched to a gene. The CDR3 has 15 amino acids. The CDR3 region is CASSITGTVGEKLFF. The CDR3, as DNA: TGCGCCAGCAGCATTACCGGGACAGTGGGTGAAAAACTGTTTTTT.

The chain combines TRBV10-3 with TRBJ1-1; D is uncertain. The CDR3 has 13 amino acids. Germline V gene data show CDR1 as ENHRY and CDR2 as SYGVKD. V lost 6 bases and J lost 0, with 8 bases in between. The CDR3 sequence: CAIRDFMNTEAFF. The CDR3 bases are TGTGCCATCAGGGACTTCATGAACACTGAAGCTTTCTTT.

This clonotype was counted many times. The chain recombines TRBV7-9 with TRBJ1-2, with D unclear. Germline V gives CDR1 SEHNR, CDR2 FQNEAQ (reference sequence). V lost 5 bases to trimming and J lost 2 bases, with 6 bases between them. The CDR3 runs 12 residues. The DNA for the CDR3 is TGTGCCAGCAGCCGGCCCAACTATGGCTACACCTTC. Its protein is CASSRPNYGYTF.

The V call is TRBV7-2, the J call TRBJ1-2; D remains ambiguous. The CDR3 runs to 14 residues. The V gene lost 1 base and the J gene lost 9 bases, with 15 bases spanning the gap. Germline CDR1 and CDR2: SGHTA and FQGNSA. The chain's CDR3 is CASSLDPAAGSYTF. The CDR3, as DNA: TGTGCCAGCAGCTTAGATCCTGCTGCGGGGAGCTACACCTTC.

The CDR3 DNA reads as TGTGCCAGCAGCCCAATACAGGGGGGCGAGCAGTACTTC. Residues: CASSPIQGGEQYF. The chain combines TRBV12-3 or TRBV12-4 with TRBJ2-7; 8 nucleotides line up with TRBD1. The CDR3 is 13 amino acids. Trimming removed 6 bases from V and 6 bases from J; junction bases left unmatched: 7.

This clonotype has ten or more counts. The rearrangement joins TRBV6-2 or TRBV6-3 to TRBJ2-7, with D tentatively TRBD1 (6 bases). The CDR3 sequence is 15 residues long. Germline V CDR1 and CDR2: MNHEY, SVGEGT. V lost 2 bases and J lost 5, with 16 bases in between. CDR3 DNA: TGTGCCAGCAGTTACAAGTCAGGGGATACGGACGAGCAGTACTTC. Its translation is CASSYKSGDTDEQYF.

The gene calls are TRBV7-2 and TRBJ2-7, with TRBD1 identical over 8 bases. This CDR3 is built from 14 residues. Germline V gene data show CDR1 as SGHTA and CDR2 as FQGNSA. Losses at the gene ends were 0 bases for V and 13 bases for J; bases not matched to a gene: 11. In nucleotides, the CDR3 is TGTGCCAGCAGCTTAGCGGATCGGACAGGGATGGTCTACTTC. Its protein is CASSLADRTGMVYF.

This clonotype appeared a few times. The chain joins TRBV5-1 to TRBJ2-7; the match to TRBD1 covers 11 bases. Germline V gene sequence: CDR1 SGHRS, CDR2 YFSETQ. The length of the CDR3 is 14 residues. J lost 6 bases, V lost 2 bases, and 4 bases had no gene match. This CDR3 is CASSLGQGASEQYF. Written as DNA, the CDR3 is TGCGCCAGCAGCTTAGGACAGGGGGCATCCGAGCAGTACTTC.

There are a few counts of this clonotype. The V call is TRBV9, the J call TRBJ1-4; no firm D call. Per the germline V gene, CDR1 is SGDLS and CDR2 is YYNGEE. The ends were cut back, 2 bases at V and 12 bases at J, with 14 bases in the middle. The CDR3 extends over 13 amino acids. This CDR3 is CASSVSTGQELFF. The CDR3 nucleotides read TGTGCCAGCAGCGTCAGTACCGGCCAGGAACTGTTTTTT.

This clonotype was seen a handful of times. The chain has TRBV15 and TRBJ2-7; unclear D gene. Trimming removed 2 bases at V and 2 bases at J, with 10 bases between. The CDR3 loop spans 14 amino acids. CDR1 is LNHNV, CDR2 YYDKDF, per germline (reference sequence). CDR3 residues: CATSRPGPPYEQYF. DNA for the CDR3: TGTGCCACCAGCAGACCCGGGCCCCCCTACGAGCAGTACTTC.

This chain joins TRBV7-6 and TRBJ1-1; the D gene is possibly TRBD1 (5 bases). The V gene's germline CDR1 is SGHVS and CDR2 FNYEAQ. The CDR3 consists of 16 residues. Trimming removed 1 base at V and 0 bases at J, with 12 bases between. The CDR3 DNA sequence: TGTGCCAGCAGCTTAGGCAGGGCGGAGCTGAACACTGAAGCTTTCTTT. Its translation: CASSLGRAELNTEAFF.

The CDR3 region is CATANYLGRPTNYGYTF. The CDR3 DNA is TGTGCCACCGCGAATTACCTGGGCAGACCGACGAACTATGGCTACACCTTC. This sequence joins TRBV19 and TRBJ1-2, with D hard to call. This CDR3 region has 17 residues. CDR1 is LNHDA and CDR2 is SQIVND in the germline V gene (reference sequence). The ends were cut back, 10 bases at V and 2 bases at J, with 26 bases in the middle.

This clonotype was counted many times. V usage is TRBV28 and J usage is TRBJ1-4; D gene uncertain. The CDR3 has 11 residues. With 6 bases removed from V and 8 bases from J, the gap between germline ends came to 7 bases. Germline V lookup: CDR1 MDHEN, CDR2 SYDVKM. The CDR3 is CASSLREKLFF. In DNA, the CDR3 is TGTGCCAGCAGCCTTAGGGAAAAACTGTTTTTT.

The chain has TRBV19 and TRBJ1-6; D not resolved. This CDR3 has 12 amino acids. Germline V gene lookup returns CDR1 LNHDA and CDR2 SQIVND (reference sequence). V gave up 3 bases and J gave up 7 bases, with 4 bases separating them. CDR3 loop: CASSIWNSPLHF. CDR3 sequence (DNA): TGTGCCAGTAGTATTTGGAATTCACCCCTCCACTTT. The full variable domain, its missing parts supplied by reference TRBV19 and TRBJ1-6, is DGGITQSPKYLFRKEGQNVTLSCEQNLNHDAMYWYRQDPGQGLRLIYYSQIVNDFQKGDIAEGYSVSREKKESFPLTVTSAQKNPTAFYLCASSIWNSPLHFGNGTRLTVT.

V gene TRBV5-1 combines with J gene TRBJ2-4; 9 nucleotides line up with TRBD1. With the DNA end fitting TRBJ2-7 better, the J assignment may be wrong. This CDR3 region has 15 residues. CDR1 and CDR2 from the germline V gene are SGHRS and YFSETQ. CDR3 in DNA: TGCGCCAGCAGCCGTGAGGGGACAGGGAACTACGAGCAGTACTTC. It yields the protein CASSREGTGNYEQYF.

As DNA, the CDR3 is TGTGCCAGCAGTGAGGTTCGGGTCGGGGCCAACGTCCTGACTTTC. It codes for CASSEVRVGANVLTF. The gene calls are TRBV2 and TRBJ2-6; D remains ambiguous. Germline V gene sequence: CDR1 SNHLY, CDR2 FYNNEI. The CDR3 is made up of 15 amino acids. Between the trimmed V and J ends, which lost 3 bases and 4 bases, there was a span of 10 bases.

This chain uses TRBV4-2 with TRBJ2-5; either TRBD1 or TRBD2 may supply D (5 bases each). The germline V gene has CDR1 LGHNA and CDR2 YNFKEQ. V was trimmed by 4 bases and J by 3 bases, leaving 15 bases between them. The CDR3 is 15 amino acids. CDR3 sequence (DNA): TGTGCCAGCAGCCGGGGACCGTTAACGGAAGAGACCCAGTACTTC. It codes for CASSRGPLTEETQYF.

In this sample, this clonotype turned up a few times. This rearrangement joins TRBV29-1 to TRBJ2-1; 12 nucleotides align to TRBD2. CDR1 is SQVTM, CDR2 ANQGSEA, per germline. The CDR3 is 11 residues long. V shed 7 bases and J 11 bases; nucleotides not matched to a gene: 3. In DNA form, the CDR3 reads TGCAGCGCTGGACTAGCGGGGAAGCAGTTCTTC. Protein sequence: CSAGLAGKQFF.

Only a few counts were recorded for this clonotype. As DNA, the CDR3 is TGTGCCAGCACCCTTGCGGGGGCCAACGTCCTGACTTTC. This encodes CASTLAGANVLTF. The chain carries TRBV2 and TRBJ2-6; D gene ambiguous. The CDR3 consists of 13 residues. Per germline, CDR1 SNHLY and CDR2 FYNNEI. Trimming shortened V by 7 bases and J by 4 bases, and 8 bases separated the two germline ends.

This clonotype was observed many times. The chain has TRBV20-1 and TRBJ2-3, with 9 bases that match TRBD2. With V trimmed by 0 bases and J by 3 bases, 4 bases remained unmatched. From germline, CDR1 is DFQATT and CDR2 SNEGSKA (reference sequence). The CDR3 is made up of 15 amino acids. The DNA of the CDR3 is TGCAGTGCTAGAGATCGACTAGCGGTTACAGATACGCAGTATTTT. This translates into CSARDRLAVTDTQYF.